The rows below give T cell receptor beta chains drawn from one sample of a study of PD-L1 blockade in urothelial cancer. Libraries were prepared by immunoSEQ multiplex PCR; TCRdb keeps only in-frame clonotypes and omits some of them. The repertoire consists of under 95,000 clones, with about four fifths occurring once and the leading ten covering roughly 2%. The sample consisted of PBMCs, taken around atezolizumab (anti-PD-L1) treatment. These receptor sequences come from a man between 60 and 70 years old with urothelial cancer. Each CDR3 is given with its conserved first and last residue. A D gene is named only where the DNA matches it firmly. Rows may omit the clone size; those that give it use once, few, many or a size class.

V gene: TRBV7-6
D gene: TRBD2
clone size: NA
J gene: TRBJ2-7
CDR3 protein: CASSLGLGKSYEQYF
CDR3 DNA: TGTGCCAGCAGCTTGGGACTAGGAAAGTCCTACGAGCAGTACTTC

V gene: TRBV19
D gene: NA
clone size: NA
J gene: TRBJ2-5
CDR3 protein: CASRRGQSYQETQYF
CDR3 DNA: TGTGCCAGTAGACGCGGACAGTCGTACCAAGAGACCCAGTACTTC

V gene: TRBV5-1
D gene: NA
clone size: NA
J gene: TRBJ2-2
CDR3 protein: CASADGTNTGELFF
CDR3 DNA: TGCGCCAGCGCGGACGGGACGAACACCGGGGAGCTGTTTTTT

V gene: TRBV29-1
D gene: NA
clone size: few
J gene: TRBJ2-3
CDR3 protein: CSVAEGVGSTDTQYF
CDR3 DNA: TGCAGCGTTGCCGAGGGCGTGGGCAGCACAGATACGCAGTATTTT

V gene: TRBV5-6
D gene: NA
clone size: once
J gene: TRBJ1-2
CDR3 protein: CASSLIRGLNYGYTF
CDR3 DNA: TGTGCCAGCAGCTTAATCAGGGGCCTTAACTATGGCTACACCTTC

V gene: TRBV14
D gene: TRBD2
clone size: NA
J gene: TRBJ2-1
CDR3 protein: CASSQDGTSGSIIGNEQFF
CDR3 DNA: TGTGCCAGCAGCCAAGATGGGACTAGCGGGAGTATTATTGGCAATGAGCAGTTCTTC

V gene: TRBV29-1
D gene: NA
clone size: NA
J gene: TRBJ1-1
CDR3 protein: CSVGFYRVYTEAFF
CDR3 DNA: TGCAGCGTTGGGTTTTACAGGGTCTACACTGAAGCTTTCTTT

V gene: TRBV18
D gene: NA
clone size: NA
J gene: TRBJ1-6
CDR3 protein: CASSPPPGQGNSPLHF
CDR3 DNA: TGTGCCAGCTCACCACCCCCGGGACAAGGGAATTCACCCCTCCACTTT

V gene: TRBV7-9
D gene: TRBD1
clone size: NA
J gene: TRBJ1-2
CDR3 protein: CASSYGRTGINYGYTF
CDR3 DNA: TGTGCCAGCAGCTACGGCCGGACAGGGATTAACTATGGCTACACCTTC

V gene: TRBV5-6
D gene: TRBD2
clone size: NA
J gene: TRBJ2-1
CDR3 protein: CASSGGLVRSYNEQFF
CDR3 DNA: TGTGCCAGCAGCGGGGGACTAGTACGCTCCTACAATGAGCAGTTCTTC

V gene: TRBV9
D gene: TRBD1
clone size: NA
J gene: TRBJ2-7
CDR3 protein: CASSAGGYEQYF
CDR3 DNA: TGTGCCAGCAGCGCAGGGGGCTACGAGCAGTACTTC

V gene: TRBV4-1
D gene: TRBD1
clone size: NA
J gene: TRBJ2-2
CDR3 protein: CASSPTGGGKGTGELFF
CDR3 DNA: TGCGCCAGCAGCCCGACAGGGGGCGGGAAAGGCACCGGGGAGCTGTTTTTT

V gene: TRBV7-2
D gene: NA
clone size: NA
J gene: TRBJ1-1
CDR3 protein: CASSFRDTEAFF
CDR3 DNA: TGTGCCAGCAGCTTCAGGGACACTGAAGCTTTCTTT

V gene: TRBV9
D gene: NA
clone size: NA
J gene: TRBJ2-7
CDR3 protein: CASSVDQGSYEQYF
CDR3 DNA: TGTGCCAGCAGCGTAGATCAGGGCTCCTACGAGCAGTACTTC

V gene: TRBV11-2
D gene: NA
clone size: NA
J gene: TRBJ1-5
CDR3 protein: CASSSQENQPQHF
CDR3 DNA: TGTGCCAGCAGCTCGCAGGAAAATCAGCCCCAGCATTTT

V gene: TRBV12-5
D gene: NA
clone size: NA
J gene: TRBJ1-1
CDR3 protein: CASGSQGVAFF
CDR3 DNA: TGTGCTAGTGGGTCCCAAGGGGTAGCTTTCTTT

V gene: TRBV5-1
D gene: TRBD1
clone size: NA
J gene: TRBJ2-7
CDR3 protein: CASSSGQGLYEQYF
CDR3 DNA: TGCGCCAGCAGCTCCGGACAGGGGCTATACGAGCAGTACTTC

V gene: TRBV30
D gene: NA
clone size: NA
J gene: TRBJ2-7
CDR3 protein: CAWSAAYEQYF
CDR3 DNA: TGTGCCTGGAGTGCCGCCTACGAGCAGTACTTC

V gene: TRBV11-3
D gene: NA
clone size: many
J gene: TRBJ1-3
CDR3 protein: CASSLDAGNTIYF
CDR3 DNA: TGTGCCAGCAGCTTAGACGCTGGAAACACCATATATTTT

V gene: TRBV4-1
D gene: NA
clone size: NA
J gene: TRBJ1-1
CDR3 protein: CASSQDPSNTEAFF
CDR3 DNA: TGCGCCAGCAGCCAAGATCCCAGTAACACTGAAGCTTTCTTT

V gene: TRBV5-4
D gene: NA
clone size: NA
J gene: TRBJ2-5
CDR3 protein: CATRKANFQETQYF
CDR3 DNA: TGTGCCACCAGAAAAGCAAACTTCCAAGAGACCCAGTACTTC

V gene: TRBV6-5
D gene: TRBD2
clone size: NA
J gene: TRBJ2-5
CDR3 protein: CASSSTSGRVETQYF
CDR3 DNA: TGTGCCAGCAGTTCTACTAGCGGGAGGGTAGAGACCCAGTACTTC

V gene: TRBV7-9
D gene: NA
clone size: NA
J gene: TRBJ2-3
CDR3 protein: CASSTDTDTQYF
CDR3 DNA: TGTGCCAGCAGCACTGACACAGATACGCAGTATTTT

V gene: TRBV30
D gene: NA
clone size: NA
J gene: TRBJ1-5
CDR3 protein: CAWSREGDQPQHF
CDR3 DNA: TGTGCCTGGAGTCGGGAGGGAGATCAGCCCCAGCATTTT

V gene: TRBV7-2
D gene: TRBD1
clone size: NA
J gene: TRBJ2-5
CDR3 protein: CASSRTGTAQETQYF
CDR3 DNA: TGTGCCAGCAGCCGTACCGGGACAGCGCAAGAGACCCAGTACTTC

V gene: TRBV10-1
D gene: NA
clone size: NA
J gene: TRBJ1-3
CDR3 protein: CASSGSELSGNTIYF
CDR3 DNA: TGCGCCAGCAGTGGAAGCGAATTATCTGGAAACACCATATATTTT